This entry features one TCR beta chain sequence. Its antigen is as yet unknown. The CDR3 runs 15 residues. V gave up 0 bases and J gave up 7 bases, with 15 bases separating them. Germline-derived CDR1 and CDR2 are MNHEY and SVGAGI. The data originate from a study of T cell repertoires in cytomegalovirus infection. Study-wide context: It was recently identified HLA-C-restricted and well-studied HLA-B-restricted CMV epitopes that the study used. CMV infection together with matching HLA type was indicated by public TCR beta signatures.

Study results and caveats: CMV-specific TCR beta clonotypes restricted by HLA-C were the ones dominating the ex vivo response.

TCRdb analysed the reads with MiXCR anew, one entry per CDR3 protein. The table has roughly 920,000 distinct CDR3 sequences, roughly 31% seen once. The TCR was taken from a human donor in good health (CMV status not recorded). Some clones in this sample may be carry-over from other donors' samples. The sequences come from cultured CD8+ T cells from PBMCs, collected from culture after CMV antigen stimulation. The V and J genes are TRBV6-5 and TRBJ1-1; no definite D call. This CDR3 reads CASSYSNLEGLEAFF. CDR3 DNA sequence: TGTGCCAGCAGTTACTCGAATTTAGAAGGGCTTGAAGCTTTCTTT.